The 18 T cell receptor beta chains below come from one sample, sequenced in a study of T cells after yellow fever vaccination. TCRdb recomputed calls from the 5' RACE reads with MiXCR, one row per CDR3 protein. This sample carries 450,000 to 550,000 distinct CDR3 sequences, 20% to 25% of them seen once, and the ten largest clones take about 16%. Sequencing used PBMCs, obtained roughly 20 days after the first yellow fever vaccination. All receptors come from a man younger than 35 who received the YFV17D yellow fever vaccine.

This clonotype has more than one count but fewer than ten. The CDR3 here is CASSWGAGERETQYF. The DNA for the CDR3 is TGTGCCAGCAGTTGGGGCGCGGGGGAGCGAGAGACCCAGTACTTC. The chain couples TRBV12-3 or TRBV12-4 to TRBJ2-5; 7 nucleotides line up with TRBD2. With V trimmed by 4 bases and J by 4 bases, 9 bases remained unmatched. This CDR3 spans 15 amino acids.

This clonotype has just a few counts. The chain recombines TRBV4-1 with TRBJ1-2, with D maybe TRBD1 (5 bases). The CDR3 covers 14 residues. With 1 base removed from V and 3 bases from J, the gap between germline ends came to 9 bases. The germline V gene has CDR1 MGHRA and CDR2 YSYEKL. CDR3 nucleotide sequence: TGCGCCAGCAGCCAAGCTGCGGGACACTATGGCTACACCTTC. Translating it yields CASSQAAGHYGYTF.

This clonotype was seen more than once but under ten times. This sequence joins TRBV12-3 or TRBV12-4 and TRBJ1-2; the D is unclear. CDR3 length: 13 amino acids. V lost 3 bases and J lost 0, with 5 bases in between. The CDR3 region is CASSFLANYGYTF. In nucleotides, the CDR3 is TGTGCCAGCAGTTTTCTGGCTAACTATGGCTACACCTTC.

The chain joins TRBV12-3 or TRBV12-4 to TRBJ2-4; 10 nucleotides match TRBD1. This CDR3 region has 18 residues. V was clipped by 5 bases and J by 0 bases; unmatched bases: 10. The CDR3 loop is CASSPPRRTGGAKNIQYF. CDR3 DNA sequence: TGTGCCAGCAGTCCTCCCCGTCGGACAGGGGGAGCCAAAAACATTCAGTACTTC.

The CDR3 region is CASSGPGENSPLHF. CDR3 coding DNA: TGTGCCAGCAGTGGACCGGGGGAAAATTCACCCCTCCACTTT. This chain uses TRBV6-1 with TRBJ1-6; TRBD1 might be the D (5 bases). The CDR3 spans 14 residues. With 4 bases removed from V and 7 bases from J, the gap between germline ends came to 11 bases. Germline CDR1 is MNHNS and CDR2 is SASEGT.

The gene calls are TRBV12-3 or TRBV12-4 and TRBJ1-1; D is uncertain. V was pared by 5 bases and J by 3 bases, with 13 bases between. The CDR3 consists of 14 residues. DNA of the CDR3: TGTGCCAGCAGTCCCCTCGCCGGGCACACTGAAGCTTTCTTT. This gives the protein CASSPLAGHTEAFF.

This clonotype was picked up one time. V gene TRBV6-5 combines with J gene TRBJ2-7; no clear D. The CDR3 runs 14 residues. V was pared by 0 bases and J by 2 bases, with 8 bases between. Germline CDR1 reads MNHEY; CDR2 reads SVGAGI. CDR3: CASSYSGRTYEQYF. The DNA for the CDR3 is TGTGCCAGCAGTTACTCGGGCCGGACCTACGAGCAGTACTTC.

The chain links TRBV19 to TRBJ2-1; 14 bases line up with TRBD2. V gave up 5 bases and J gave up 6 bases; unmatched junction bases: 9. This CDR3 is 17 amino acids long. Germline V lookup: CDR1 LNHDA, CDR2 SQIVND (reference sequence). This CDR3 reads CASSPSSGLAGGNEQFF. The CDR3 DNA is TGTGCCAGTAGTCCTTCCTCCGGACTAGCGGGGGGCAATGAGCAGTTCTTC. Using reference TRBV19 and TRBJ2-1 for the parts outside the CDR3, the full variable domain is DGGITQSPKYLFRKEGQNVTLSCEQNLNHDAMYWYRQDPGQGLRLIYYSQIVNDFQKGDIAEGYSVSREKKESFPLTVTSAQKNPTAFYLCASSPSSGLAGGNEQFFGPGTRLTVL.

In nucleotides, the CDR3 is TGTGCCATCAGTGCATCGATCGGGACAGGGAACACCGGGGAGCTGTTTTTT. Its protein product is CAISASIGTGNTGELFF. The chain has TRBV10-3 and TRBJ2-2; 8 bases line up with TRBD1. The trim removed 4 bases at V and 1 base at J, leaving 8 bases unmatched. The CDR3 runs to 17 residues. Germline CDR1 and CDR2: ENHRY and SYGVKD.

V and J are TRBV4-3 and TRBJ1-6, with D maybe TRBD1 (5 bases). With 0 bases removed from V and 8 bases from J, the gap between germline ends came to 14 bases. Germline CDR1 is LGHNA and CDR2 is YSLEER. The CDR3 length is 16 residues. This CDR3 reads CASSQDRGSWDSPLHF. CDR3 nucleotide sequence: TGCGCCAGCAGCCAAGATAGGGGCTCCTGGGATTCACCCCTCCACTTT.

This clonotype was recorded a few times. The V call is TRBV5-4, the J call TRBJ1-1; TRBD1 agrees at 11 bases. V was pared by 0 bases and J by 4 bases, with 11 bases of the junction left unmatched. The germline gives CDR1 SGHNT, CDR2 YYREEE (reference sequence). The CDR3 spans 18 residues. The CDR3 loop is CASSLGGDRGGVATEAFF. CDR3 nucleotide sequence: TGTGCCAGCAGCTTGGGAGGGGACAGGGGGGGAGTAGCCACTGAAGCTTTCTTT.

This clonotype came up a few times. The chain couples TRBV5-4 to TRBJ2-7, with D perhaps TRBD1 or TRBD2 (6 bases each). CDR3 length: 12 amino acids. CDR1 is SGHNT and CDR2 is YYREEE in the germline V gene (reference sequence). The V gene lost 5 bases and the J gene lost 8 bases, with 14 bases spanning the gap. The CDR3, as DNA: TGTGCCAGCAGTCCACAGGGCGGGAAGCAGTACTTC. Its protein product is CASSPQGGKQYF.

This clonotype has just a few counts. This chain links TRBV6-1 with TRBJ2-1; a weak D match, TRBD2 (7 bases). V was trimmed by 5 bases and J by 5 bases, leaving 13 bases between them. This CDR3 is 14 amino acids long. Germline loops: CDR1 MNHNS, CDR2 SASEGT. CDR3 sequence: CASSRGALNNEQFF. CDR3 nucleotide sequence: TGTGCCAGCAGTCGGGGGGCGTTAAACAATGAGCAGTTCTTC.

This sequence joins TRBV5-4 and TRBJ2-7, with 8 nucleotides matching TRBD1. Germline values: CDR1 SGHNT, CDR2 YYREEE (reference sequence). This CDR3 spans 13 amino acids. Trimming cost V 10 bases and J 2 bases; bases outside gene matches: 8. The DNA of the CDR3 is TGTGCCGTAACAGGGGGGACGGCCTACGAGCAGTACGTC. It specifies CAVTGGTAYEQYV.

V gene TRBV7-2 combines with J gene TRBJ2-5; 8 nucleotides line up with TRBD1. Germline CDR1 and CDR2: SGHTA and FQGNSA. The CDR3 contains 16 residues. With V trimmed by 5 bases and J by 7 bases, 15 bases remained unmatched. The CDR3, as DNA: TGTGCCAGCAGCCCTGCGGTTGGACAGGGTTTTGGGACCCAGTACTTC. Amino acid sequence: CASSPAVGQGFGTQYF.

The chain has TRBV5-1 and TRBJ1-4; 7 nucleotides agree with TRBD1. The CDR3 is 14 amino acids. Germline CDR1 is SGHRS and CDR2 is YFSETQ. The trim removed 0 bases at V and 5 bases at J, leaving 1 base unmatched. In nucleotides, the CDR3 is TGCGCCAGCAGCTTGGTGACAGGGAATGAAAAACTGTTTTTT. Its protein product is CASSLVTGNEKLFF.

This clonotype appeared a few times. The chain couples TRBV4-1 to TRBJ2-1; 8 bases match TRBD2. This CDR3 has 17 residues. The V gene's germline CDR1 is MGHRA and CDR2 YSYEKL. The V gene end was trimmed by 0 bases and the J gene end by 6 bases; junction bases not matched to a gene: 10. The CDR3 spells CASSQDRYGRGGNEQFF. CDR3 in DNA: TGCGCCAGCAGCCAAGACCGCTATGGTCGGGGGGGCAATGAGCAGTTCTTC.

The rearrangement links TRBV7-2 to TRBJ1-2, with TRBD1 identical over 8 bases. Germline-derived CDR1 and CDR2 are SGHTA and FQGNSA. The V gene end was trimmed by 5 bases and the J gene end by 7 bases; junction bases not matched to a gene: 18. CDR3 length: 17 residues. This CDR3 is CASSVLPSTGQGAGYTF. CDR3 DNA sequence: TGTGCCAGCAGCGTACTTCCTTCAACGGGGCAGGGGGCTGGCTACACCTTC.